Listed here are 20 T cell receptor beta chains from one sample, sequenced in a study of shared clonotypes between healthy human individuals. TCRdb's table, derived via immunoSEQ multiplex PCR, lists solely in-frame clones and lacks some. The top ten hold around 1.7% of the sample, which has more than 2 million clones, 90% to 95% seen once. Only CD45RO-negative cells positively selected for CCR7 counted as naive CD8 cells, so terminally differentiated effector memory CD45RA+ cells were excluded. Sequenced input: naive CD8+ T cells from PBMCs. These receptors were taken from a young man in good health. Some clones in this sample may be carry-over from other donors' samples.

The chain carries TRBV6-5 and TRBJ2-7; 9 bases are shared with TRBD2. CDR1 is MNHEY, CDR2 SVGAGI, per germline. This CDR3 has 16 residues. Losses at the gene ends were 0 bases for V and 4 bases for J; bases not matched to a gene: 7. The CDR3 spells CASSYSRLAGRYEQYF. CDR3 nucleotide sequence: TGTGCCAGCAGTTACTCGAGGCTAGCGGGGCGGTACGAGCAGTACTTC.

The V call is TRBV5-1, the J call TRBJ1-1; 7 bases map to TRBD1. Germline V gene lookup returns CDR1 SGHRS and CDR2 YFSETQ. V was pared by 1 base and J by 1 base, with 4 bases of the junction left unmatched. The CDR3 runs 15 residues. CDR3: CASSLFTGANTEAFF. The CDR3 bases are TGCGCCAGCAGCTTGTTCACAGGGGCGAACACTGAAGCTTTCTTT.

To note about this clone: This sample includes further DNA sequences coding for the same CDR3. J is TRBJ1-3 and V is TRBV2; D is unresolved. CDR1 is SNHLY, CDR2 FYNNEI, per germline. The CDR3 spans 15 residues. Trimming left V 1 base short and J 0 bases short, with 7 bases between. The DNA of the CDR3 is TGTGCCAGCAGTGAAGGGACGAGCTCTGGAAACACCATATATTTT. This translates into CASSEGTSSGNTIYF.

The chain recombines TRBV27 with TRBJ2-7; D gene ambiguous. V gave up 6 bases and J gave up 5 bases, with 11 bases separating them. The CDR3 runs to 12 residues. CDR1 and CDR2 from the germline V gene are MNHEY and SMNVEV (reference sequence). CDR3 sequence reads: CASRTHLDEQYF. The DNA of the CDR3 is TGTGCCAGCAGGACCCACTTAGACGAGCAGTACTTC.

This chain connects TRBV4-1 to TRBJ1-5; D not resolved. The CDR3 extends over 15 amino acids. V was cut by 5 bases and J by 4 bases, with 15 bases left in between. The germline CDR1 and CDR2 sequences are MGHRA and YSYEKL. The CDR3 DNA follows: TGCGCCAGCAGCTTGGGCGGGCCCCGTAATCAGCCCCAGCATTTT. The encoded protein is CASSLGGPRNQPQHF.

The chain recombines TRBV7-3 with TRBJ2-1; D remains ambiguous. V lost 4 bases to trimming and J lost 3 bases, with 10 bases between them. This CDR3 has 14 residues. Germline-derived CDR1 and CDR2 are SGHTA and FQGTGA. In DNA form, the CDR3 reads TGTGCCAGCAGCTCAAAGGACCTCTACAATGAGCAGTTCTTC. Protein sequence: CASSSKDLYNEQFF.

This clone has only one observation. The chain is built from TRBV2 and TRBJ2-7; 7 bases fit TRBD1. The CDR3 loop spans 12 amino acids. V gave up 10 bases and J gave up 2 bases; unmatched junction bases: 5. Germline V CDR1 and CDR2: SNHLY, FYNNEI. In nucleotides, the CDR3 is TGTGCCAACTCGGGACAGACCTACGAGCAGTACTTC. Translated, it gives CANSGQTYEQYF.

The V and J genes are TRBV7-9 and TRBJ2-2; D remains ambiguous. Between the trimmed V and J ends, which lost 5 bases and 4 bases, there was a span of 5 bases. The CDR3 sequence is 12 residues long. Germline V gene data show CDR1 as SEHNR and CDR2 as FQNEAQ (reference sequence). CDR3: CASSRPTGELFF. CDR3 nucleotides: TGTGCCAGCAGCCGACCCACCGGGGAGCTGTTTTTT.

This chain connects TRBV11-2 to TRBJ2-5; the match to TRBD2 covers 7 bases. J gave up 1 base and V 5 bases, and 7 bases lay outside the gene matches. The CDR3 is made up of 15 amino acids. Looked up from germline, CDR1 is SGHAT and CDR2 is FQNNGV. Written as DNA, the CDR3 is TGTGCCAGCAGCCTGATGAGACTAGCCCAAGAGACCCAGTACTTC. It encodes CASSLMRLAQETQYF.

In its sample, this clone was seen once. The V call is TRBV7-8, the J call TRBJ1-2; 7 nucleotides align to TRBD1. CDR1 and CDR2 (germline): SGHVS, FQNEAQ. V lost 5 bases, J lost 7 bases, and 4 bases stayed unmatched. The CDR3 runs 12 residues. This CDR3 is CASSRGQVGYTF. The CDR3 coding sequence is TGTGCCAGCAGCCGAGGACAGGTTGGCTACACCTTC.

The chain links TRBV29-1 to TRBJ2-1; 7 nucleotides match TRBD2. The V and J ends lost 1 base and 0 bases, in that order; junction bases with no gene match: 9. In germline, CDR1 is SQVTM, CDR2 ANQGSEA. The CDR3 extends over 17 amino acids. CDR3 sequence: CSVEGNSGEGSYNEQFF. In nucleotides, the CDR3 is TGCAGCGTTGAAGGAAACAGCGGGGAGGGCTCCTACAATGAGCAGTTCTTC.

The chain employs TRBV14 and TRBJ2-7; TRBD2 agrees at 11 bases. There are 15 residues in the CDR3. With V trimmed by 5 bases and J by 2 bases, 5 bases remained unmatched. Germline V gene data show CDR1 as SGHDN and CDR2 as FVKESK. CDR3 DNA sequence: TGTGCCAGCAGCAAACATAGCGGGAGGGCCTACGAGCAGTACTTC. This sequence encodes CASSKHSGRAYEQYF.

The genes are TRBV4-1 and TRBJ1-1; 7 nucleotides line up with TRBD1. The V gene's germline CDR1 is MGHRA and CDR2 YSYEKL. CDR3 length equals 14 residues. With 6 bases clipped from V and 3 bases from J, the junction kept 7 bases outside the gene matches. For the CDR3, the DNA is TGCGCCAGCAGAACCACAGGGGCCGACACTGAAGCTTTCTTT. It is translated as CASRTTGADTEAFF.

Of note for this clone: Other DNA sequences in the same sample also yield this CDR3. The chain joins TRBV27 to TRBJ2-5; maybe TRBD1 (5 bases). From germline, CDR1 is MNHEY and CDR2 SMNVEV (reference sequence). The CDR3 has 15 amino acids. V lost 3 bases and J lost 2, with 13 bases in between. The CDR3 is CASSLLGQGQETQYF. The CDR3 DNA reads as TGTGCCAGCAGTTTGTTGGGCCAGGGTCAAGAGACCCAGTACTTC.

The chain employs TRBV28 and TRBJ1-1; no firm D call. With 3 bases removed from V and 1 base from J, the gap between germline ends came to 9 bases. The CDR3 is 14 residues long. Germline-derived CDR1 and CDR2 are MDHEN and SYDVKM. CDR3 sequence reads: CASSFGRKNTEAFF. CDR3 nucleotide sequence: TGTGCCAGCAGTTTCGGCAGAAAGAACACTGAAGCTTTCTTT. Based on the CDR3 plus reference TRBV28 and TRBJ1-1, the full variable domain is DVKVTQSSRYLVKRTGEKVFLECVQDMDHENMFWYRQDPGLGLRLIYFSYDVKMKEKGDIPEGYSVSREKKERFSLILESASTNQTSMYLCASSFGRKNTEAFFGQGTRLTVV.

The V call is TRBV7-9, the J call TRBJ2-3; D is tentatively TRBD1 or TRBD2 (5 bases each). Germline V gene lookup returns CDR1 SEHNR and CDR2 FQNEAQ (reference sequence). There are 15 residues in the CDR3. The germline V and J ends were trimmed by 5 bases and 1 base, with 13 bases remaining between them. The CDR3 region has the DNA TGTGCCAGCAGCCCCATGGGGGAGCGCACAGATACGCAGTATTTT. This sequence encodes CASSPMGERTDTQYF.

The chain has TRBV27 and TRBJ2-2, with 16 bases matching TRBD2. The CDR3 extends over 17 amino acids. Germline-derived CDR1 and CDR2 are MNHEY and SMNVEV (reference sequence). With 2 bases clipped from V and 7 bases from J, the junction kept 4 bases outside the gene matches. This CDR3 reads CASSLRGLAGGYGELFF. The CDR3 DNA reads TGTGCCAGCAGTTTAAGGGGACTAGCGGGAGGGTACGGGGAGCTGTTTTTT.

This chain connects TRBV11-2 to TRBJ2-7; D is ambiguous. Germline-derived CDR1 and CDR2 are SGHAT and FQNNGV. V shed 5 bases and J shed 0 bases, with 14 bases lying between them. The CDR3 extends over 15 amino acids. The CDR3 DNA is TGTGCCAGCAGCCACCTATCATGGGACTCCTACGAGCAGTACTTC. Residues: CASSHLSWDSYEQYF.

The chain recombines TRBV5-4 with TRBJ2-7; possible D gene TRBD2, 6 bases. The CDR3 runs 15 residues. V was cut by 4 bases and J by 2 bases, with 16 bases left in between. From germline, CDR1 is SGHNT and CDR2 YYREEE (reference sequence). CDR3 region: CASSGAGITPYEQYF. In nucleotides, the CDR3 is TGTGCCAGCAGCGGGGCGGGGATAACTCCCTACGAGCAGTACTTC.

This clone has a handful of counts. The chain combines TRBV4-3 with TRBJ2-3, with TRBD1 identical over 7 bases. J gave up 1 base and V 0 bases, and 7 bases lay outside the gene matches. The CDR3 covers 17 residues. CDR1 is LGHNA, CDR2 YSLEER, per germline. CDR3 residues: CASSQDTTGAGTDTQYF. The CDR3 DNA reads TGCGCCAGCAGCCAAGATACCACAGGGGCGGGCACAGATACGCAGTATTTT.